This T cell receptor (beta chain) was sequenced for a study of CD8 T cells in ankylosing spondylitis. Study-wide results and caveats: Earlier reports found some motif variants in synovial fluid and blood in reactive arthritis. Ankylosing spondylitis blood appeared to be characterized by a TCR beta motif of roughly eight highly homologous variants.

Concerning this clonotype: Its antigen is as yet unknown.

The germline V gene encodes CDR1 DFQATT and CDR2 SNEGSKA (reference sequence). Trimming shortened V by 2 bases and J by 9 bases, and 16 bases separated the two germline ends. The CDR3 has 13 residues. Generation of TCR beta libraries employed quantitative 5'-RACE incorporating molecular barcodes. TCRdb re-called the 5' RACE reads through MiXCR, storing one row per CDR3 protein. The sample lists about 540,000 distinct CDR3 sequences, 12% occurring once. Specimen: blood, either unsorted or a sorted T cell fraction (not recorded which). This sequence joins TRBV20-1 and TRBJ2-5, with D perhaps being TRBD1 or TRBD2 (6 bases each). The TCR originated in a male donor with ankylosing spondylitis. CDR3 protein: CSARLPGAGSQYF. The CDR3, as DNA: TGCAGTGCTAGACTTCCGGGGGCCGGGTCCCAGTACTTC.